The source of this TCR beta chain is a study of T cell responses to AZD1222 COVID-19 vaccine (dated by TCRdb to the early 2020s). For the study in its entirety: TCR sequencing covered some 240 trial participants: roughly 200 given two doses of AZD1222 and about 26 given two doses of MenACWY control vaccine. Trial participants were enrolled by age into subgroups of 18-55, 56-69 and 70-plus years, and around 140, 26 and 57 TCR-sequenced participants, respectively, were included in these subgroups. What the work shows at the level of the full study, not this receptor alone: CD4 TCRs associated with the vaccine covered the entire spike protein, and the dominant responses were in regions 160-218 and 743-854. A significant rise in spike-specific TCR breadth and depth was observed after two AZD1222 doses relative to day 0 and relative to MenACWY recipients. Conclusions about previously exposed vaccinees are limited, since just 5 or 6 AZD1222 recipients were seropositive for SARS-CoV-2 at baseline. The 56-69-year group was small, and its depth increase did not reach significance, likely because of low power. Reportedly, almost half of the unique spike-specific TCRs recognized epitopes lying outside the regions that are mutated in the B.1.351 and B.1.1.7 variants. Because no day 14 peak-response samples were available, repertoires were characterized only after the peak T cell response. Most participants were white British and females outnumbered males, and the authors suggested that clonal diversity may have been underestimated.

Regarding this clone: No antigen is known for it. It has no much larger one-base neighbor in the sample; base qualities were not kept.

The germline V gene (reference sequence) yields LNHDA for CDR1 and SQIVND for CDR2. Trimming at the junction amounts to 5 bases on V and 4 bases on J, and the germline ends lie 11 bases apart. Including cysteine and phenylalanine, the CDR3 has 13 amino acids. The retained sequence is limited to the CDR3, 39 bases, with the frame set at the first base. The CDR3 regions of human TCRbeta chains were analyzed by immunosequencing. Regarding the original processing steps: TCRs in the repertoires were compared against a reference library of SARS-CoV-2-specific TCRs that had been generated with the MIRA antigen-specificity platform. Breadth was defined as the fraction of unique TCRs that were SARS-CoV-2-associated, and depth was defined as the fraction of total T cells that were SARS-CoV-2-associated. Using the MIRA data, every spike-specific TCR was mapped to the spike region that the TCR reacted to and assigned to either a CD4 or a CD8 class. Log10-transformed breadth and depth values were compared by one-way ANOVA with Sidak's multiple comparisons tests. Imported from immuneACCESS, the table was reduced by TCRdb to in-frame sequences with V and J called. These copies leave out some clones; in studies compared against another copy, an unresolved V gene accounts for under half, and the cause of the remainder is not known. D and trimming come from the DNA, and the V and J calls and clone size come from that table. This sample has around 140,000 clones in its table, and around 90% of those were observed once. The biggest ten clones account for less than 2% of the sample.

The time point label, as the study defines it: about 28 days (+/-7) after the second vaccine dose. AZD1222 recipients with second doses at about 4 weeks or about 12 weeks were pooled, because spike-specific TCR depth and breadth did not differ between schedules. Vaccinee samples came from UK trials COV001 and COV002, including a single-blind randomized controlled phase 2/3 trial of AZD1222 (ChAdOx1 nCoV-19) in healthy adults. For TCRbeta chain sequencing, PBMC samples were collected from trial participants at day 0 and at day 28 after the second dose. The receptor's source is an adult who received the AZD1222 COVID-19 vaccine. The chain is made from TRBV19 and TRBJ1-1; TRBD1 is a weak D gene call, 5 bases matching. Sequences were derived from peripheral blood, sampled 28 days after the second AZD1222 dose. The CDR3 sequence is CASSVQGFTEAFF. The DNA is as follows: TGTGCCAGTAGTGTCCAGGGTTTCACTGAAGCTTTCTTT. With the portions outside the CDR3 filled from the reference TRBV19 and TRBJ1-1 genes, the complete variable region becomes DGGITQSPKYLFRKEGQNVTLSCEQNLNHDAMYWYRQDPGQGLRLIYYSQIVNDFQKGDIAEGYSVSREKKESFPLTVTSAQKNPTAFYLCASSVQGFTEAFFGQGTRLTVV.